This T cell receptor beta chain stems from a study of beta chain features in type 1 diabetes. Overall study: The examined sorted cells totaled about 98 million across samples.

Regarding the study as a whole: There was a moderate but significant shortening of TCRB CDR3s in all four CD4+ subsets of Type 1 diabetes patients. cDNA sequencing could over-represent cells with high TCR expression.

Comment on this clone: What it recognizes is unknown.

V was cut by 3 bases and J by 10 bases, with 13 bases left in between. The germline V gene has CDR1 DFQATT and CDR2 SNEGSKA (reference sequence). The CDR3 contains 11 residues. CD45RO/CCR7/CD25/CD127/CD95/CD27 separated CD4+ naive, central memory, regulatory and stem cell-like memory cells by sorting. Sorted cells reached over 95% purity in every population. The whole isolated RNA underwent reverse transcription, so sequencing captured expressed TCRB transcripts. Clones were sequenced by immunoSEQ multiplex PCR, and TCRdb holds only the in-frame ones, with some missing. The top ten hold over 0.45% of the sample, which has some 370,000 clones, 9.6% seen once.

Input material: central memory CD4+ T cells from blood. The V gene is TRBV20-1, the J gene TRBJ2-7; D is undetermined. The origin of this receptor is a man aged 25-45 years with type 1 diabetes. The DNA of the CDR3 is TGCAGTGCTAGCCTCGGTCCTGTACAGTACTTC. Protein sequence: CSASLGPVQYF.